One and the same sample provided the 7 T cell receptor beta chains below, sequenced in a study of a mutant IDH1 vaccine in newly diagnosed glioma. Stated time point: week 47, end of study. The investigators gave 300 ug of mutant IDH1 20-mer peptide in each vaccine dose, together with topical imiquimod. The method was immunoSEQ multiplex PCR; TCRdb's version includes in-frame clones alone and lacks a portion of them. The table has 30,000 to 35,000 clones, roughly nine tenths seen once. Antigens for these TCRs are unknown. The sequencing used PBMCs, collected from a glioma patient whose treatment included an IDH1 peptide vaccine. The receptors stem from a man aged 40-50 years with glioma.

This sequence joins TRBV5-6 and TRBJ2-3, with D perhaps matching TRBD1 (5 bases). Germline CDR1 and CDR2: SGHDT and YYEEEE. The CDR3 has 16 amino acids. Trimming took off 2 bases at V and 1 base at J, with 14 bases between the two ends. The CDR3 DNA reads TGTGCCAGCAGCTTAAGTTCCGGCAGGGGCACAGATACGCAGTATTTT. Translating gives CASSLSSGRGTDTQYF.

A single count supports this clone. As DNA, the CDR3 is TGTGCCAGCAGCACCCGGTGGGGTGGGGATAATAATGAAAAACTGTTTTTT. It codes for CASSTRWGGDNNEKLFF. The chain combines TRBV28 with TRBJ1-4; D is unclear. Germline loops: CDR1 MDHEN, CDR2 SYDVKM. V was clipped by 6 bases and J by 4 bases, with 21 bases between them. The CDR3 contains 17 residues.

This chain uses TRBV7-8 with TRBJ1-1, with TRBD1 as a possible D gene (5 bases). The CDR3 contains 15 residues. Between the trimmed V and J ends, which lost 3 bases and 5 bases, there was a span of 16 bases. From germline, CDR1 is SGHVS and CDR2 FQNEAQ. The chain's CDR3 is CASSFHRDPGTEAFF. CDR3 bases: TGTGCCAGCAGCTTCCACCGGGACCCAGGGACTGAAGCTTTCTTT.

The chain uses TRBV19 and TRBJ1-6, with D perhaps TRBD1 (5 bases). CDR3 length: 15 amino acids. Germline assignment: CDR1 LNHDA and CDR2 SQIVND (reference sequence). V was cut by 6 bases and J by 8 bases, with 17 bases left in between. The chain's CDR3 is CASRLRGNSDSPLHF. The CDR3 nucleotides read TGTGCCAGTAGGCTCCGGGGCAACAGCGATTCACCCCTCCACTTT.

This chain connects TRBV4-1 to TRBJ1-2, with D uncertain. Germline CDR1 and CDR2: MGHRA and YSYEKL. The V end was cut by 5 bases, the J end by 5 bases, with 15 bases between. The CDR3 spans 14 residues. The CDR3 bases are TGCGCCAGCAGCAAGATTGGAACGGATTATGGCTACACCTTC. It yields the protein CASSKIGTDYGYTF.

V and J are TRBV4-1 and TRBJ1-2; 10 nucleotides match TRBD1. Per germline, CDR1 MGHRA and CDR2 YSYEKL. CDR3 length equals 18 residues. Unmatched junction bases numbered 10, after V lost 0 bases and J lost 3 bases. The CDR3 loop is CASSQDTWGQGLYYGYTF. DNA of the CDR3: TGCGCCAGCAGCCAAGATACTTGGGGACAGGGGCTCTACTATGGCTACACCTTC.

The J gene is TRBJ2-1, the V gene TRBV10-1; 9 bases are a match to TRBD2. This CDR3 is built from 20 residues. V shed 0 bases, J shed 8 bases, and the junction held 20 bases outside the gene matches. CDR1 and CDR2 (germline): WNHNN, SYGVQD (reference sequence). The CDR3 coding sequence is TGCGCCAGCAGTGAGTCCCTAGCGGGAAACCGTAGCCTCCGGTACCATGAGCAGTTCTTC. It translates to CASSESLAGNRSLRYHEQFF.